The entry that follows covers one TCR beta chain sequence. Antigen: not known. This specimen comes from a study of OX40 agonist ivuxolimab in advanced cancers. The assay was immunoSEQ multiplex PCR, and TCRdb's table has in-frame clones only and misses some. The data show tens of thousands of clones, 80% seen once. Study conclusions and caveats: Expanded peripheral T-cell antigen specificity went undetermined.

The germline CDR1 and CDR2 sequences are GTSNPN and SVGIG (reference sequence). CDR3 size: 14 residues. V dropped 1 base and J dropped 7 bases, with 11 bases sitting between them. Material: CD4+ or CD8+ T cells sorted from blood, obtained in a trial of the OX40 agonist ivuxolimab. The chain recombines TRBV30 with TRBJ1-6; TRBD1 might be the D (5 bases). This TCR came from an adult with an advanced solid tumor such as melanoma, head and neck, liver or kidney cancer. For the CDR3, the DNA is TGTGCCTGGAGTGAACAGGTCTCGAATTCACCCCTCCACTTT. It encodes CAWSEQVSNSPLHF.